A single sample gave rise to the 11 T cell receptor beta chains below, sequenced in a study of early T cells in non-severe SARS-CoV-2 infection. TCRdb redid the calling of the 5' RACE reads with MiXCR, one entry per CDR3 protein. This sample has 65,000 to 85,000 distinct CDR3 sequences, with about a tenth found just once. The sample in question was whole blood, obtained at baseline. The receptors here all came from an adult who was a healthcare worker with PCR-confirmed SARS-CoV-2 infection or an uninfected control (not recorded which).

This clonotype has ten or more counts. V is TRBV7-6 and J is TRBJ2-7; TRBD1 matches 10 bases. V trimming: 5 bases; J trimming: 4 bases; junction bases outside the gene matches: 5. The germline CDR1 and CDR2 sequences are SGHVS and FNYEAQ. The CDR3 runs 14 residues. In DNA form, the CDR3 reads TGTGCCAGCAGCCCCTCGGACAGGGGGTACGAGCAGTACTTC. Translated: CASSPSDRGYEQYF.

This chain links TRBV7-9 with TRBJ1-1, with TRBD1 matching 7 bases. The CDR3 is 13 amino acids. J was trimmed by 11 bases and V by 1 base; bases with no gene match: 7. Germline loops: CDR1 SEHNR, CDR2 FQNEAQ (reference sequence). The CDR3 sequence: CASSLGLQGSAFF. CDR3 in DNA: TGTGCCAGCAGCTTAGGCTTACAGGGGTCCGCTTTCTTT.

This clonotype was seen ten or more times. The V and J genes are TRBV19 and TRBJ2-1; the D gene could be TRBD1 or TRBD2 (7 bases each). The CDR3 is 15 amino acids. Between the trimmed V and J ends, which lost 3 bases and 5 bases, there was a span of 14 bases. The germline CDR1 and CDR2 sequences are LNHDA and SQIVND (reference sequence). The CDR3 loop is CASSIRQGGNNEQFF. Written as DNA, the CDR3 is TGTGCCAGTAGTATTCGGCAGGGGGGGAACAATGAGCAGTTCTTC.

This chain joins TRBV6-6 and TRBJ1-4; D uncertain. This CDR3 has 14 amino acids. With 4 bases removed from V and 5 bases from J, the gap between germline ends came to 11 bases. Germline V gene data show CDR1 as MNHNY and CDR2 as SVGAGI (reference sequence). CDR3 nucleotide sequence: TGTGCCAGCAGTTTTGGAGGTTCCAATGAAAAACTGTTTTTT. It translates to CASSFGGSNEKLFF.

This clonotype was detected many times. The J gene is TRBJ1-5, the V gene TRBV6-5, with TRBD1 as a possible D gene (6 bases). Germline-derived CDR1 and CDR2 are MNHEY and SVGAGI. This CDR3 comprises 14 residues. V was pared by 5 bases and J by 3 bases, with 11 bases between. The CDR3 region is CASSTQGANQPQHF. The CDR3 nucleotides are TGTGCCAGCAGTACACAGGGAGCCAATCAGCCCCAGCATTTT.

This clonotype was found a few times. This chain connects TRBV4-3 to TRBJ2-7, with D possibly matching TRBD2 (6 bases). The germline V gene encodes CDR1 LGHNA and CDR2 YSLEER. With 4 bases removed from V and 4 bases from J, the gap between germline ends came to 14 bases. CDR3 length: 14 amino acids. Here the CDR3 DNA reads TGCGCCAGCAGCCGCCGACTAGAGAGTTACGAGCAGTACTTC. Protein sequence: CASSRRLESYEQYF.

V usage is TRBV28 and J usage is TRBJ2-7, with 9 bases fitting TRBD2. The germline CDR1 and CDR2 sequences are MDHEN and SYDVKM. The CDR3 loop spans 15 amino acids. V was clipped by 1 base and J by 2 bases; unmatched bases: 3. In DNA, the CDR3 is TGTGCCAGCAGTTTATTGGTAGCGGGAGCCTACGAGCAGTACTTC. Translated: CASSLLVAGAYEQYF.

This clonotype was detected a few times. The CDR3 DNA follows: TGTGCCAGCAGCACCGGGGTAGCGGGGCGTCCCTACGAGCAGTACTTC. Its protein product is CASSTGVAGRPYEQYF. The rearrangement joins TRBV6-1 to TRBJ2-7; TRBD2 aligns across 8 bases. This CDR3 spans 16 amino acids. Germline CDR1 is MNHNS and CDR2 is SASEGT. V shed 6 bases and J 2 bases; nucleotides not matched to a gene: 12.

This clonotype was seen repeatedly, ten times or more. The genes are TRBV20-1 and TRBJ2-3, with D unclear. With 5 bases removed from V and 0 bases from J, the gap between germline ends came to 12 bases. This CDR3 comprises 14 residues. Germline V gene data show CDR1 as DFQATT and CDR2 as SNEGSKA (reference sequence). The CDR3 sequence is CSAPWAASTDTQYF. DNA of the CDR3: TGCAGTGCTCCCTGGGCAGCTAGCACAGATACGCAGTATTTT.

This clonotype was counted at least ten times. This sequence joins TRBV7-2 and TRBJ1-6; 7 nucleotides agree with TRBD1. The germline V gene has CDR1 SGHTA and CDR2 FQGNSA. The CDR3 loop spans 19 amino acids. Germline trimming cut 5 bases from V and 0 bases from J; bases unmatched to any gene: 13. In DNA, the CDR3 is TGTGCCAGCAGCCCGAAGGGACAGTCGGATAGCTCCTATAATTCACCCCTCCACTTT. It codes for CASSPKGQSDSSYNSPLHF.

The CDR3 region has the DNA TGTGCCAGCAGCCGGGACAGGGGAGGATCGGCCAATTCACCCCTCCACTTT. As protein: CASSRDRGGSANSPLHF. The J gene is TRBJ1-6, the V gene TRBV5-5; 10 nucleotides line up with TRBD1. The germline V gene has CDR1 SGHKS and CDR2 YYEKEE (reference sequence). J lost 7 bases, V lost 4 bases, and 11 bases had no gene match. CDR3 length: 17 residues.